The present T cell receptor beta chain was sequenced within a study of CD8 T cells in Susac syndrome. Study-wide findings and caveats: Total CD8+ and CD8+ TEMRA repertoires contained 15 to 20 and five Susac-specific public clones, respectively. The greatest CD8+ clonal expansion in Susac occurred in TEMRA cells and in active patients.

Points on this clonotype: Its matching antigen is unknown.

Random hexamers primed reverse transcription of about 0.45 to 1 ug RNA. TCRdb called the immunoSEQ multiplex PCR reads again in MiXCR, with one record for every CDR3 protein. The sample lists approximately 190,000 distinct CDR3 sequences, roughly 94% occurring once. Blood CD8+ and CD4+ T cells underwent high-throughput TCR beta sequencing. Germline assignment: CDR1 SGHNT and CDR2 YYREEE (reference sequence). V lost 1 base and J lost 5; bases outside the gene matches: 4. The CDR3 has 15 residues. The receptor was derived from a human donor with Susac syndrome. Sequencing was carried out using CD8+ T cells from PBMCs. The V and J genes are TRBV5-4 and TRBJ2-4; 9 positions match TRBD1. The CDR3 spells CASSLQGQGQNIQYF. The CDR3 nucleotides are TGTGCCAGCAGCTTGCAGGGACAGGGTCAAAACATTCAGTACTTC.